Listed below are T cell receptor beta chains from one sample, sequenced in a study of OX40 agonist ivuxolimab in advanced cancers. Clones were read by immunoSEQ multiplex PCR, and TCRdb kept only the in-frame ones, dropping some. The sample has over 65,000 clones; around 93% are singletons. The input for sequencing was CD4+ or CD8+ T cells sorted from blood, taken in a trial of the OX40 agonist ivuxolimab. These receptors were collected from an adult with an advanced solid tumor such as melanoma, head and neck, liver or kidney cancer. CDR3s include the opening cysteine and the closing phenylalanine or tryptophan. A D gene is named only where the DNA matches it firmly. Part of the rows lack a size; the others show once, few, many or a class for expanded clones.

d_call	v_call	j_call	clone_size	cdr3_aa	cdr3_nt
NA	TRBV19	TRBJ1-4	NA	CASSPAGAGEKLFF	TGTGCCAGTAGCCCAGCGGGGGCAGGAGAAAAACTGTTTTTT
NA	TRBV6-4	TRBJ1-2	NA	CASSPNTHGKTYGYTF	TGTGCCAGCAGTCCTAATACACACGGAAAGACCTATGGCTACACCTTC
NA	TRBV18	TRBJ2-2	NA	CASSPPGGLNTGELFF	TGTGCCAGCTCACCACCGGGCGGGCTGAACACCGGGGAGCTGTTTTTT
NA	TRBV18	TRBJ2-2	few	CASSWANEGKAGELFF	TGTGCCAGCTCATGGGCCAATGAGGGGAAGGCCGGGGAGCTGTTTTTT
NA	TRBV7-2	TRBJ2-5	NA	CASSSSFGAKTQYF	TGTGCCAGCAGCTCTAGCTTCGGGGCTAAGACCCAGTACTTC
NA	TRBV2	TRBJ1-1	NA	CASSEQGMNTEAFF	TGTGCCAGCAGTGAGCAGGGTATGAACACTGAAGCTTTCTTT
TRBD1	TRBV19	TRBJ1-2	NA	CATGTGGRLSYGYTF	TGTGCCACGGGGACAGGGGGCAGGTTGAGTTATGGCTACACCTTC
NA	TRBV4-3	TRBJ1-3	NA	CASSQVPLSTGSGNTIYF	TGCGCCAGCAGCCAAGTTCCCTTATCGACAGGCTCTGGAAACACCATATATTTT
NA	TRBV30	TRBJ1-6	few	CAWSAAGSPLHF	TGTGCCTGGAGTGCCGCAGGCTCACCCCTCCACTTT
TRBD2	TRBV6-5	TRBJ2-3	NA	CASTLAGETDTQYF	TGTGCCAGCACCCTAGCGGGGGAGACAGATACGCAGTATTTT
TRBD2	TRBV27	TRBJ2-3	NA	CASSTRLASDTQYF	TGTGCCAGCAGTACCCGACTAGCATCAGATACGCAGTATTTT
NA	TRBV5-1	TRBJ1-1	once	CASSLYSSNTEAFF	TGCGCCAGCAGCTTGTACAGCTCGAACACTGAAGCTTTCTTT
NA	TRBV18	TRBJ2-2	NA	CASSLTASNTGELFF	TGTGCCAGCTCACTGACAGCATCGAACACCGGGGAGCTGTTTTTT
NA	TRBV5-1	TRBJ2-5	NA	CASSFNTGQETQYF	TGCGCCAGCAGCTTCAATACAGGGCAAGAGACCCAGTACTTC
NA	TRBV6-8	TRBJ2-2	NA	CASLGGGECTGELFF	TGTGCCAGCCTAGGAGGGGGCGAGTGCACCGGGGAGCTGTTTTTT
TRBD1	TRBV7-2	TRBJ1-2	NA	CASSLGVTGGSHGYTF	TGTGCCAGCAGCTTAGGGGTCACAGGGGGCTCTCATGGCTACACCTTC
NA	TRBV29-1	TRBJ2-5	few	CSVAGNQASGSQTQYF	TGCAGCGTTGCGGGGAACCAGGCCTCCGGGAGTCAGACCCAGTACTTC
NA	TRBV7-2	TRBJ2-3	NA	CASSLQPEGTQYF	TGTGCCAGCAGCTTACAGCCGGAGGGTACGCAGTATTTT
NA	TRBV27	TRBJ2-7	NA	CASSFRSFSYEQYF	TGTGCCAGCAGTTTTCGGTCATTTTCCTACGAGCAGTACTTC
NA	TRBV28	TRBJ1-2	NA	CASRVDRTSYGYTF	TGTGCCAGCAGGGTAGACCGGACCTCCTATGGCTACACCTTC
NA	TRBV5-1	TRBJ2-5	NA	CASSWSAEETQYF	TGCGCCAGCAGTTGGTCAGCAGAAGAGACCCAGTACTTC
TRBD2	TRBV4-3	TRBJ2-3	once	CASSQGWAGGSGIVTDTQYF	TGCGCCAGCAGCCAAGGGTGGGCCGGAGGTAGCGGGATAGTCACAGATACGCAGTATTTT
NA	TRBV30	TRBJ2-3	few	CAWSVLGTQYF	TGTGCCTGGAGTGTACTCGGAACGCAGTATTTT
NA	TRBV6-6	TRBJ2-5	NA	CASSYPGGQETQYF	TGTGCCAGCAGTTACCCCGGGGGGCAGGAGACCCAGTACTTC
NA	TRBV5-1	TRBJ2-2	NA	CASSSSGEPGELFF	TGCGCCAGCAGCTCCTCAGGGGAACCCGGGGAGCTGTTTTTT
NA	TRBV4-1	TRBJ1-4	NA	CASSQEGRGEGEKLFF	TGCGCCAGCAGCCAAGAAGGCAGGGGTGAGGGCGAAAAACTGTTTTTT
TRBD2	TRBV7-9	TRBJ2-1	NA	CASSLEIAGDAYNEQFF	TGTGCCAGCAGCTTAGAAATAGCGGGAGACGCCTACAATGAGCAGTTCTTC
NA	TRBV28	TRBJ1-4	NA	CASSLQNEKLFF	TGTGCCAGCAGCTTACAAAATGAAAAACTGTTTTTT
NA	TRBV5-6	TRBJ2-3	NA	CASKRGGDTDTQYF	TGTGCCAGCAAGAGGGGCGGAGACACAGATACGCAGTATTTT
TRBD1	TRBV7-9	TRBJ1-5	NA	CASSSWDRPNQPQHF	TGTGCCAGCAGCTCTTGGGACAGGCCCAATCAGCCCCAGCATTTT
NA	TRBV5-8	TRBJ2-5	NA	CASSRVFETEETQYF	TGTGCCAGCAGCCGCGTCTTCGAGACGGAAGAGACCCAGTACTTC
TRBD2	TRBV7-2	TRBJ2-2	NA	CASSFPPGTSGGLTGELFF	TGTGCCAGCAGCTTCCCCCCCGGGACTAGCGGGGGGCTCACCGGGGAGCTGTTTTTT
NA	TRBV27	TRBJ1-3	NA	CASSLSGPWSSGNTIYF	TGTGCCAGCAGTTTATCAGGCCCCTGGTCGTCAGGAAACACCATATATTTT
NA	TRBV19	TRBJ1-5	NA	CASSVGAGVNQPQHF	TGTGCCAGTAGTGTAGGAGCAGGGGTAAATCAGCCCCAGCATTTT
NA	TRBV19	TRBJ2-3	NA	CASSILTQGSDTQYF	TGTGCCAGTAGTATTCTAACCCAGGGATCTGATACGCAGTATTTT
TRBD1	TRBV18	TRBJ1-1	once	CASSPPIGQGVSEAFF	TGTGCCAGCTCACCACCCATCGGACAGGGGGTATCTGAAGCTTTCTTT
NA	TRBV7-8	TRBJ1-4	NA	CASSPPEGEKLFF	TGTGCCAGCAGCCCCCCAGAGGGCGAAAAACTGTTTTTT
TRBD2	TRBV7-2	TRBJ2-7	NA	CASSPTSGVVYEQYF	TGTGCCAGCAGCCCAACTAGCGGGGTAGTTTACGAGCAGTACTTC
NA	TRBV30	TRBJ2-2	NA	CAWSGVGTGELFF	TGTGCCTGGAGTGGAGTAGGGACCGGGGAGCTGTTTTTT
TRBD2	TRBV19	TRBJ2-5	NA	CASSPSGGEETQYF	TGTGCCAGTAGCCCGAGCGGGGGGGAAGAGACCCAGTACTTC
NA	TRBV28	TRBJ1-4	NA	CALGTLGEKLFF	TGTGCCTTGGGGACTCTAGGGGAAAAACTGTTTTTT
NA	TRBV7-2	TRBJ1-3	NA	CASSLASRTSGNTIYF	TGTGCCAGCAGCTTAGCTTCCAGGACCTCTGGAAACACCATATATTTT
TRBD1	TRBV15	TRBJ2-5	NA	CATSIVTGGETQYF	TGTGCCACCAGCATCGTCACAGGGGGGGAGACCCAGTACTTC
TRBD2	TRBV9	TRBJ2-1	NA	CASGRTAGASSYNEQFF	TGTGCCAGCGGCAGGACAGCGGGGGCCTCCTCCTACAATGAGCAGTTCTTC
TRBD2	TRBV7-2	TRBJ2-3	NA	CASRQRRESSDTQYF	TGTGCCAGCAGGCAACGGCGGGAGTCCTCCGATACGCAGTATTTT
TRBD2	TRBV19	TRBJ2-3	NA	CASSRDSGGYTDTQYF	TGTGCCAGTAGTAGGGACAGCGGGGGGTACACAGATACGCAGTATTTT
NA	TRBV5-4	TRBJ1-1	NA	CASSWAVERNTEAFF	TGTGCCAGCAGCTGGGCTGTAGAGAGAAACACTGAAGCTTTCTTT
TRBD1	TRBV19	TRBJ2-7	NA	CASSRGQASSYEQYF	TGTGCCAGTAGTAGGGGACAGGCGAGCTCCTACGAGCAGTACTTC
TRBD1	TRBV4-1	TRBJ2-5	NA	CASSQGQGAGETQYF	TGCGCCAGCAGCCAAGGCCAGGGGGCGGGTGAGACCCAGTACTTC
TRBD1	TRBV7-6	TRBJ2-1	once	CASSYRGQEQFF	TGTGCCAGCAGCTACAGGGGGCAGGAGCAGTTCTTC
TRBD2	TRBV29-1	TRBJ2-3	NA	CSVYSGRGVDTQYF	TGCAGCGTATATAGCGGGAGGGGAGTAGATACGCAGTATTTT
NA	TRBV11-2	TRBJ2-5	NA	CASSVHRAQETQYF	TGTGCCAGCAGTGTACATAGAGCTCAAGAGACCCAGTACTTC
NA	TRBV29-1	TRBJ1-2	NA	CSVEDAGGYNYGYTF	TGCAGCGTTGAAGATGCTGGAGGGTACAACTATGGCTACACCTTC